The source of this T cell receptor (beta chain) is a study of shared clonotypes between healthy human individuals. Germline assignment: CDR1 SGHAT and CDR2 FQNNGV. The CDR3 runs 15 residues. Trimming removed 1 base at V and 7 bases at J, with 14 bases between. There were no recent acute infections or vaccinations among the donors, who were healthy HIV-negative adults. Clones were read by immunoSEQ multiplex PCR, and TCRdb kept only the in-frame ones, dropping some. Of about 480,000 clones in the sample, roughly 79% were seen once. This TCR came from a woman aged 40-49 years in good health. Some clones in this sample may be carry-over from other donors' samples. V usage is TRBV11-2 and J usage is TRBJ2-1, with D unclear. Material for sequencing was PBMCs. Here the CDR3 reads CASSLGSGWRNEQFF. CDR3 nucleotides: TGTGCCAGCAGCTTAGGTTCGGGTTGGCGGAATGAGCAGTTCTTC.